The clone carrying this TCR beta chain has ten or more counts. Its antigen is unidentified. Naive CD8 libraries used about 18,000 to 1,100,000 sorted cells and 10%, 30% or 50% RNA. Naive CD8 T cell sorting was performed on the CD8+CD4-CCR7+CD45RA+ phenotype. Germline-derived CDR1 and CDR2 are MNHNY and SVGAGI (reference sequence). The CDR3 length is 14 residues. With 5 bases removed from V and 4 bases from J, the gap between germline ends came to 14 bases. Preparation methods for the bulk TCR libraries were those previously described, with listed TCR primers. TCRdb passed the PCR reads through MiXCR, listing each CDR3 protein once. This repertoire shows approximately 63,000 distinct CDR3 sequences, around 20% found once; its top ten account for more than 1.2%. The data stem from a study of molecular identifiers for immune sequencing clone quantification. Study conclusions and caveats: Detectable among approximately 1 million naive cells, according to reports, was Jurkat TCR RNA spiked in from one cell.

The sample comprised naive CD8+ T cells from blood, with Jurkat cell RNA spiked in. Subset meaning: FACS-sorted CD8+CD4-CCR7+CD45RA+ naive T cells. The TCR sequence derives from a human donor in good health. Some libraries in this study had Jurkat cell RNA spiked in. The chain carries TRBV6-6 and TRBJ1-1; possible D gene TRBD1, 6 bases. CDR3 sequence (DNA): TGTGCCAGCAGTCGCTCACAGGGCAGCACTGAAGCTTTCTTT. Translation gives CASSRSQGSTEAFF.